The clone carrying this T cell receptor (beta chain) appeared many times. Its antigen is unidentified. The germline V and J ends were trimmed by 6 bases and 6 bases, with 7 bases remaining between them. The CDR3 is made up of 10 amino acids. Germline V gives CDR1 DFQATT, CDR2 SNEGSKA (reference sequence). Semi-nested PCR with Nested Universal Primer A followed constant-region reverse priming of full-length variable regions. TCRdb redid the calling of the 5' RACE reads with MiXCR, one entry per CDR3 protein. The sample records 35,000 to 50,000 distinct CDR3 sequences, 30% being singletons. Memory CD4+ cells were defined as CD4+CD45RO+CD25-. Study results and caveats: The TCR gene usage of tumor memory CD4+ T cells clustered together with blood and lymph node memory CD4+ cells and with lymph node naive CD4+ cells.

This clonotype originated in a female donor with breast cancer. This chain connects TRBV20-1 to TRBJ2-3; no reliable D call. The sequenced sample was tumor-infiltrating memory CD4+ T cells sorted from the breast tumor. Indicated subset: memory CD4+ T cells, CD4+CD45RO+CD25-. The CDR3 sequence: CSAPVDTQYF. The CDR3 DNA reads TGCAGTGCGCCCGTGGATACGCAGTATTTT.